This entry describes one T cell receptor (beta chain). Reverse transcribing all isolated RNA meant expressed TCRB transcripts were sequenced. The protocol was immunoSEQ multiplex PCR, while the TCRdb copy is restricted to in-frame clones and leaves out a portion. The sample carries over 150,000 clones, about 13% recorded once. The CDR3 length is 16 residues. Germline-derived CDR1 and CDR2 are SGHAT and FQNNGV. V lost 5 bases and J lost 1; bases outside the gene matches: 10. These data are taken from a study of beta chain features in type 1 diabetes. This clonotype was sampled from a woman aged 18-29 years in good health. Sequenced input: central memory CD4+ T cells from blood. This chain links TRBV11-2 with TRBJ2-7; 8 bases align to TRBD2. The chain's CDR3 is CASSVRSLAGSYEQYF. The CDR3 DNA is TGTGCCAGCAGCGTGAGGAGCCTAGCGGGTTCCTACGAGCAGTACTTC.